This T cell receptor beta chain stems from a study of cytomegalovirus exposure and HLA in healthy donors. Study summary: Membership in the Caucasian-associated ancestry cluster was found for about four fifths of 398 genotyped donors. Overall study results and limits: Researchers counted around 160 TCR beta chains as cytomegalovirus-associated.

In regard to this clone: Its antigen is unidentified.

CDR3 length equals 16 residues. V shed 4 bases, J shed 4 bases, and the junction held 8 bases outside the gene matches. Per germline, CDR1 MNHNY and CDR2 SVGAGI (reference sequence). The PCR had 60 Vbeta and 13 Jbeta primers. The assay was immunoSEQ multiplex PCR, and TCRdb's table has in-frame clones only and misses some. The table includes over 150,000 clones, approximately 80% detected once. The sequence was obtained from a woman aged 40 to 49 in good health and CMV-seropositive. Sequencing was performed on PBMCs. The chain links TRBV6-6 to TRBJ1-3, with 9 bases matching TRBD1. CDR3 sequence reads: CASSWDRDAGGNTIYF. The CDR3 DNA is TGTGCCAGCAGTTGGGACAGGGATGCGGGGGGAAACACCATATATTTT.